This T cell receptor beta chain was retrieved from a study of blood T cell repertoires in COVID-19. For the study at large: Samples came from the United States, Italy and Spain, spanning acute and convalescent COVID-19.

The CDR3 has 13 amino acids. The trim removed 5 bases at V and 1 base at J, leaving 1 base unmatched. The V gene's germline CDR1 is SNHLY and CDR2 FYNNEI. Per the original data handling: Estimated nucleated cell counts came from reference gene primer amplification. Data came from immunoSEQ multiplex PCR; TCRdb stores just in-frame clones and leaves some out. The V and J calls and clone size are taken from that table; D and trimming were inferred from the DNA. The sample gives approximately 450,000 clones, 85% to 90% of which show up once; 0.9% to 1.2% is in the top ten. This clonotype was obtained from a man aged 25-45 years who had recovered from COVID-19. Material for sequencing was PBMCs or T cells enriched from blood (not recorded which). The chain has TRBV2 and TRBJ1-1, with 7 bases that match TRBD1. The CDR3 DNA reads TGTGCCAGCAGTTACAGGGGGAACACTGAAGCTTTCTTT. It specifies CASSYRGNTEAFF.